A selection of T cell receptor beta chains follows, all from one sample in a study of blood T cell repertoires in COVID-19. Sequencing used immunoSEQ multiplex PCR; TCRdb keeps in-frame clones, though not all of them. The sample has 35,000 to 45,000 clones, around 89% seen once. Source material: peripheral blood. The receptors come from a human donor in a cohort sampled during active COVID-19. The CDR3 runs from the conserved cysteine through the conserved F or W. The D gene is left open where the match is weak. Clone sizes are given selectively: once, few, many, or a class where the clone is expanded.

j_call: TRBJ2-1
clone_size: -
d_call: -
v_call: TRBV12-3/TRBV12-4
cdr3_aa: CASSLVRVNEQFF
cdr3_nt: TGTGCCAGCAGTTTAGTCAGGGTAAATGAGCAGTTCTTC

j_call: TRBJ2-4
clone_size: once
d_call: -
v_call: TRBV2
cdr3_aa: CASSVGDILAKNIQYF
cdr3_nt: TGTGCCAGCAGTGTCGGGGACATTTTAGCCAAAAACATTCAGTACTTC

j_call: TRBJ2-2
clone_size: -
d_call: TRBD2
v_call: TRBV10-1
cdr3_aa: CASSPGPGLANTGELFF
cdr3_nt: TGCGCCAGCAGCCCCGGGCCGGGACTAGCGAACACCGGGGAGCTGTTTTTT

j_call: TRBJ2-3
clone_size: -
d_call: TRBD1
v_call: TRBV18
cdr3_aa: CASSPMVGQGPDTQYF
cdr3_nt: TGTGCCAGCTCACCAATGGTGGGACAGGGCCCAGATACGCAGTATTTT

j_call: TRBJ2-2
clone_size: -
d_call: -
v_call: TRBV15
cdr3_aa: CATSRDFVSVLFF
cdr3_nt: TGTGCCACCAGCAGAGATTTTGTATCAGTGCTGTTTTTT

j_call: TRBJ1-5
clone_size: -
d_call: TRBD1
v_call: TRBV30
cdr3_aa: CAWSAGQGNQPQHF
cdr3_nt: TGTGCCTGGAGTGCCGGACAGGGTAATCAGCCCCAGCATTTT

j_call: TRBJ2-7
clone_size: -
d_call: TRBD1
v_call: TRBV2
cdr3_aa: CASSGEAGQGYEQYF
cdr3_nt: TGTGCCAGCAGCGGGGAAGCAGGACAGGGCTACGAGCAGTACTTC

j_call: TRBJ2-3
clone_size: -
d_call: -
v_call: TRBV5-1
cdr3_aa: CASSLGLRQDTQYF
cdr3_nt: TGCGCCAGCAGCTTAGGACTCAGACAAGATACGCAGTATTTT

j_call: TRBJ2-7
clone_size: -
d_call: -
v_call: TRBV27
cdr3_aa: CASRLRDTSYEQYF
cdr3_nt: TGTGCCAGCAGACTCCGGGACACCTCCTACGAGCAGTACTTC

j_call: TRBJ2-2
clone_size: -
d_call: TRBD2
v_call: TRBV7-9
cdr3_aa: CASTKGRGGRDGELFF
cdr3_nt: TGTGCCAGCACCAAAGGACGGGGGGGCCGTGACGGGGAGCTGTTTTTT

j_call: TRBJ1-6
clone_size: -
d_call: -
v_call: TRBV5-5
cdr3_aa: CASSLGGVRGSPLHF
cdr3_nt: TGTGCCAGCAGCTTGGGGGGCGTCAGAGGTTCACCCCTCCACTTT

j_call: TRBJ2-7
clone_size: -
d_call: -
v_call: TRBV3-1/TRBV3-2
cdr3_aa: CASSQGVEQYF
cdr3_nt: TGTGCCAGCAGCCAAGGAGTAGAGCAGTACTTC

j_call: TRBJ2-2
clone_size: -
d_call: TRBD2
v_call: TRBV7-9
cdr3_aa: CASSPTSGRGGELFF
cdr3_nt: TGTGCCAGCAGCCCGACTAGCGGGAGAGGGGGGGAGCTGTTTTTT

j_call: TRBJ2-3
clone_size: -
d_call: TRBD2
v_call: TRBV24-1
cdr3_aa: CATSDSTSHPDTQYF
cdr3_nt: TGTGCCACCAGTGACTCGACTAGCCACCCAGATACGCAGTATTTT

j_call: TRBJ2-7
clone_size: once
d_call: -
v_call: TRBV6-4
cdr3_aa: CASSVWSAGYF
cdr3_nt: TGTGCCAGCAGTGTTTGGAGTGCGGGGTACTTC

j_call: TRBJ1-2
clone_size: once
d_call: -
v_call: TRBV7-2
cdr3_aa: CASSLEVAQVLYGYTF
cdr3_nt: TGTGCCAGCAGCTTAGAAGTCGCGCAGGTCCTCTATGGCTACACCTTC

j_call: TRBJ2-1
clone_size: -
d_call: -
v_call: TRBV5-1
cdr3_aa: CASSFSDTYNEQFF
cdr3_nt: TGCGCCAGCAGCTTCTCTGACACTTACAATGAGCAGTTCTTC

j_call: TRBJ2-1
clone_size: -
d_call: TRBD1
v_call: TRBV6-1
cdr3_aa: CASSEQWDSYNEQFF
cdr3_nt: TGTGCCAGCAGTGAACAATGGGACAGCTACAATGAGCAGTTCTTC

j_call: TRBJ1-2
clone_size: -
d_call: -
v_call: TRBV5-1
cdr3_aa: CASMFTEGTGYGYTF
cdr3_nt: TGCGCCAGCATGTTCACCGAGGGGACTGGCTATGGCTACACCTTC

j_call: TRBJ2-7
clone_size: once
d_call: TRBD2
v_call: TRBV6-2/TRBV6-3
cdr3_aa: CASSYYPGTSGGIYEQYF
cdr3_nt: TGTGCCAGCAGTTACTACCCTGGAACTAGCGGGGGTATCTACGAGCAGTACTTC

j_call: TRBJ1-2
clone_size: -
d_call: TRBD1
v_call: TRBV19
cdr3_aa: CASSIDLGQVSHYGYTF
cdr3_nt: TGTGCCAGTAGTATAGATTTGGGACAGGTCAGTCACTATGGCTACACCTTC

j_call: TRBJ1-2
clone_size: -
d_call: -
v_call: TRBV7-2
cdr3_aa: CASTPGGNYGYTF
cdr3_nt: TGTGCCAGCACCCCGGGAGGTAACTATGGCTACACCTTC